This passage covers 27 T cell receptor beta chains from one sample sequenced in a study of blood T cell repertoires in COVID-19. Generated by immunoSEQ multiplex PCR, the TCRdb table keeps only in-frame clones and is missing some. Here the sample spans 260,000 or so clones, approximately 85% being singletons. The sample taken for sequencing was peripheral blood. Receptors were obtained from a human donor in a cohort sampled during active COVID-19.

The V and J genes are TRBV6-5 and TRBJ1-2; no firm D call. This CDR3 is built from 14 residues. The germline gives CDR1 MNHEY, CDR2 SVGAGI. V was pared by 0 bases and J by 2 bases, with 7 bases between. CDR3 coding DNA: TGTGCCAGCAGTTACTCCCCCAGGAACTATGGCTACACCTTC. It translates to CASSYSPRNYGYTF.

This clone has only a few counts. This chain joins TRBV4-1 and TRBJ2-2, with D unresolved. This CDR3 has 14 amino acids. Trimming left V 10 bases short and J 2 bases short, with 14 bases between. CDR1 is MGHRA and CDR2 is YSYEKL in the germline V gene. The CDR3 is CATCLTVNTGELFF. The DNA for the CDR3 is TGCGCCACCTGTCTCACGGTCAACACCGGGGAGCTGTTTTTT.

The rearrangement joins TRBV19 to TRBJ2-3, with 9 positions matching TRBD2. This CDR3 is 16 amino acids long. V shed 4 bases, J shed 3 bases, and the junction held 8 bases outside the gene matches. CDR1 LNHDA and CDR2 SQIVND come from the germline V gene (reference sequence). The DNA for the CDR3 is TGTGCCAGTAGTACAACTAGCGGGCGGACTACAGATACGCAGTATTTT. The encoded protein is CASSTTSGRTTDTQYF.

The CDR3 sequence is CSVRQGGSNQPQHF. Here the CDR3 DNA reads TGCAGCGTACGACAGGGAGGCAGCAATCAGCCCCAGCATTTT. This chain uses TRBV29-1 with TRBJ1-5, with 7 bases aligning to TRBD1. After removal of 6 bases from V and 1 base from J, the junction contained 6 bases not matched to a gene. Germline values: CDR1 SQVTM, CDR2 ANQGSEA. This CDR3 has 14 amino acids.

A single count supports this clone. V and J are TRBV3-1 (or the pseudogene TRBV3-2) and TRBJ2-2, with D unresolved. Looked up from germline, CDR1 is LGHDT and CDR2 is YNNKEL (reference sequence). The CDR3 loop spans 11 amino acids. V lost 5 bases, J lost 6 bases, and 4 bases lay in between. Here the CDR3 reads CASSSAGELFF. CDR3 bases: TGTGCCAGCAGCTCCGCCGGGGAGCTGTTTTTT.

The sample holds one count of this clone. The J gene is TRBJ1-2, the V gene TRBV7-9; D is possibly TRBD1 (5 bases). Looked up from germline, CDR1 is SEHNR and CDR2 is FQNEAQ (reference sequence). The V and J ends lost 1 base and 2 bases respectively, with 14 bases between them. The CDR3 consists of 16 residues. The CDR3 is CASSLVVLGLNYGYTF. In DNA, the CDR3 is TGTGCCAGCAGCTTAGTTGTCCTGGGACTCAACTATGGCTACACCTTC.

The V call is TRBV2, the J call TRBJ1-1, with a weak D call TRBD1 (5 bases). CDR1 and CDR2 (germline): SNHLY, FYNNEI. This CDR3 spans 13 amino acids. Trimming pared 6 bases from V and 0 bases from J, leaving 8 bases between. DNA for the CDR3: TGTGCCAGCAGGGACACCATGAACACTGAAGCTTTCTTT. Its protein is CASRDTMNTEAFF.

The chain recombines TRBV3-1 (or the pseudogene TRBV3-2) with TRBJ2-7; D call uncertain. The CDR3 has 16 residues. Germline assignment: CDR1 LGHDT and CDR2 YNNKEL (reference sequence). V lost 4 bases to trimming and J lost 9 bases, with 25 bases between them. The CDR3 DNA reads TGTGCCAGCAGCCCGGTCTCCCACCGGAGAATATGCGGGCAGTACTTC. Its translation: CASSPVSHRRICGQYF.

V gene TRBV10-3 combines with J gene TRBJ1-2, with 7 bases that match TRBD1. CDR1 is ENHRY and CDR2 is SYGVKD in the germline V gene. The CDR3 consists of 15 residues. Trimming at V came to 0 bases and at J to 8 bases, leaving 9 bases not matched to a gene. The DNA for the CDR3 is TGTGCCATCAGTGAGTCGATGGGCCAGGGGGGCGGCTACACCTTC. This sequence encodes CAISESMGQGGGYTF.

The genes are TRBV19 and TRBJ2-3, with 11 bases aligning to TRBD2. CDR3 length: 16 amino acids. V gave up 3 bases and J gave up 4 bases; unmatched junction bases: 6. The germline V gene has CDR1 LNHDA and CDR2 SQIVND (reference sequence). The CDR3 here is CASSMIAGGPSDTQYF. DNA of the CDR3: TGTGCCAGTAGTATGATAGCGGGGGGGCCATCAGATACGCAGTATTTT.

This clone was observed once. The chain has TRBV7-2 and TRBJ2-7; 9 nucleotides match TRBD2. The germline V gene has CDR1 SGHTA and CDR2 FQGNSA. The CDR3 is 17 amino acids. V lost 2 bases, J lost 3 bases, and 11 bases stayed unmatched. DNA of the CDR3: TGTGCCAGCAGCTTAACAGCGGGGGGATATTTTTACTACGAGCAGTACTTC. Translated: CASSLTAGGYFYYEQYF.

This sequence joins TRBV2 and TRBJ1-1; weak D call: TRBD1 (6 bases). Trimming pared 8 bases from V and 1 base from J, leaving 14 bases between. The CDR3 sequence is 14 residues long. Germline CDR1 SNHLY, CDR2 FYNNEI. The CDR3 region has the DNA TGTGCCAGCGGGATGAGGGGGTCGAACACTGAAGCTTTCTTT. This translates into CASGMRGSNTEAFF.

In its sample, this clone was seen a few times. The chain couples TRBV5-1 to TRBJ1-2; 7 nucleotides align to TRBD1. From germline, CDR1 is SGHRS and CDR2 YFSETQ. Trimming at V came to 4 bases and at J to 2 bases, leaving 11 bases not matched to a gene. There are 16 residues in the CDR3. Written as DNA, the CDR3 is TGCGCCAGCAGCGGATCGACAGGGTCCGTCAACTATGGCTACACCTTC. This codes for CASSGSTGSVNYGYTF.

The rearrangement links TRBV7-9 to TRBJ2-7; TRBD1 matches 9 bases. Germline V gene lookup returns CDR1 SEHNR and CDR2 FQNEAQ (reference sequence). This CDR3 has 13 amino acids. The ends lost 1 base at V and 5 bases at J; junction bases unmatched: 0. The CDR3 is CASSLGTGDEQYF. Here the CDR3 DNA reads TGTGCCAGCAGCTTAGGGACAGGGGACGAGCAGTACTTC.

The chain uses TRBV9 and TRBJ2-7; 12 bases are a match to TRBD2. With V trimmed by 3 bases and J by 4 bases, 8 bases remained unmatched. Germline CDR1 reads SGDLS; CDR2 reads YYNGEE. This CDR3 contains 16 residues. CDR3 DNA: TGTGCCAGCAGCGGGGGCAGGACTAGCGGGATTTACGAGCAGTACTTC. Residues: CASSGGRTSGIYEQYF.

The chain combines TRBV3-1 (or the pseudogene TRBV3-2) with TRBJ1-6; D may be TRBD1 (5 bases). This CDR3 is 15 amino acids long. CDR1 LGHDT and CDR2 YNNKEL come from the germline V gene (reference sequence). V gave up 3 bases and J gave up 10 bases, with 16 bases separating them. CDR3 nucleotide sequence: TGTGCCAGCAGCCAGCGGCTCCAGGGAGGATCACCCCTCCACTTT. Its translation: CASSQRLQGGSPLHF.

The gene calls are TRBV4-2 and TRBJ2-3; D gene ambiguous. The germline V gene has CDR1 LGHNA and CDR2 YNFKEQ. This CDR3 is 13 amino acids long. V was shortened by 4 bases and J by 5 bases, with 10 bases between the two germline ends. CDR3 DNA: TGTGCCAGCAGCCCTAAGCCGGGAGATACGCAGTATTTT. Translation: CASSPKPGDTQYF.

J is TRBJ2-7 and V is TRBV4-2; the D gene is possibly TRBD1 (7 bases). The V and J ends lost 5 bases and 3 bases respectively, with 20 bases between them. There are 16 residues in the CDR3. Germline V gene data show CDR1 as LGHNA and CDR2 as YNFKEQ. CDR3 nucleotides: TGTGCCAGCAGCGCATGGAGGGACAGTTCCTTCTACGAGCAGTACTTC. Its protein is CASSAWRDSSFYEQYF.

The CDR3 DNA follows: TGTGCCAGCAGTCCCCTAGCGGGAGGGAGCGAGCAGTACTTC. Translating it yields CASSPLAGGSEQYF. The chain carries TRBV6-4 and TRBJ2-7; 12 nucleotides agree with TRBD2. The J segment lost 6 bases and the V segment lost 5 bases, leaving 5 bases of the junction unmatched. The CDR3 loop spans 14 amino acids. The germline V gene encodes CDR1 MRHNA and CDR2 SNTAGT.

The chain has TRBV4-2 and TRBJ2-1; D may be TRBD2 (7 bases). The CDR3 is 15 residues long. Germline CDR1 is LGHNA and CDR2 is YNFKEQ. Trimming took off 4 bases at V and 4 bases at J, with 14 bases between the two ends. The CDR3 loop is CASSPGGREYNEQFF. The CDR3 nucleotides are TGTGCCAGCAGCCCCGGGGGGCGGGAGTACAATGAGCAGTTCTTC.

The chain couples TRBV29-1 to TRBJ1-1, with D perhaps matching TRBD1 (5 bases). The germline V and J ends were trimmed by 2 bases and 4 bases, with 11 bases remaining between them. This CDR3 is 13 amino acids long. The germline V gene encodes CDR1 SQVTM and CDR2 ANQGSEA. The CDR3 sequence: CSVERGGGTEAFF. The CDR3 bases are TGCAGCGTTGAACGAGGCGGGGGCACTGAAGCTTTCTTT.

This rearrangement joins TRBV19 to TRBJ1-1; 7 bases match TRBD1. The junction had 5 bases not matched to a gene; V was cut back by 5 bases and J by 5 bases. The germline V gene encodes CDR1 LNHDA and CDR2 SQIVND (reference sequence). CDR3 size: 13 residues. The CDR3 region has the DNA TGTGCCAGTAGTCGGACAGGACGGACTGAAGCTTTCTTT. Amino acids: CASSRTGRTEAFF.

Regarding this clone: Other DNA sequences in the sample encode the same CDR3. DNA for the CDR3: TGCGCCAGCAGCCAACGGGGGGCCAACGTCCTGACTTTC. Translated, it gives CASSQRGANVLTF. The chain couples TRBV4-3 to TRBJ2-6; no firm D call. Germline CDR1 LGHNA, CDR2 YSLEER. The length of the CDR3 is 13 residues. The germline V and J ends were trimmed by 2 bases and 4 bases, with 3 bases remaining between them.

V usage is TRBV12-3 or TRBV12-4 and J usage is TRBJ1-1; D is perhaps TRBD1 (5 bases). This CDR3 contains 13 residues. The V end lost 8 bases, the J end lost 1 base, and 11 bases lay between the germline ends. CDR3 region: CASSPRGNTEAFF. The CDR3 coding sequence is TGTGCCAGCTCTCCAAGGGGGAACACTGAAGCTTTCTTT.

The J gene is TRBJ1-2, the V gene TRBV11-2, with a tentative D call TRBD1 (5 bases). Trimming took off 4 bases at V and 12 bases at J, with 18 bases between the two ends. Germline values: CDR1 SGHAT, CDR2 FQNNGV. The CDR3 contains 13 residues. The CDR3 DNA follows: TGTGCCAGCAGCTCAGGCGGGGCGGTGCTCCACACCTTC. Amino acids: CASSSGGAVLHTF. Looking up the rest from reference TRBV11-2 and TRBJ1-2 gives the full variable domain: EAGVAQSPRYKIIEKRQSVAFWCNPISGHATLYWYQQILGQGPKLLIQFQNNGVVDDSQLPKDRFSAERLKGVDSTLKIQPAKLEDSAVYLCASSSGGAVLHTFGSGTRLTVV.

The V call is TRBV5-1, the J call TRBJ1-2, with 9 bases aligning to TRBD1. The CDR3 spans 17 residues. The V segment lost 3 bases and the J segment 3 bases; nucleotides outside the gene matches: 12. CDR1 and CDR2 from the germline V gene are SGHRS and YFSETQ. The CDR3 here is CASSSGTGRRGDYGYTF. DNA of the CDR3: TGCGCCAGCAGCTCCGGGACAGGGCGGAGAGGAGACTATGGCTACACCTTC.

This chain connects TRBV28 to TRBJ2-2; tentative D call: TRBD1 (5 bases). The length of the CDR3 is 15 residues. Trimming removed 4 bases at V and 0 bases at J, with 9 bases between. Germline V lookup: CDR1 MDHEN, CDR2 SYDVKM. CDR3 in amino acids: CASSYDSPNTGELFF. For the CDR3, the DNA is TGTGCCAGCAGTTACGACAGCCCGAACACCGGGGAGCTGTTTTTT. Full variable domain (outside the CDR3, taken from reference TRBV28 and TRBJ2-2): DVKVTQSSRYLVKRTGEKVFLECVQDMDHENMFWYRQDPGLGLRLIYFSYDVKMKEKGDIPEGYSVSREKKERFSLILESASTNQTSMYLCASSYDSPNTGELFFGEGSRLTVL.